This record covers a single T cell receptor (beta chain). Between the trimmed V and J ends, which lost 3 bases and 9 bases, there was a span of 6 bases. Germline values: CDR1 SNHLY, CDR2 FYNNEI. The CDR3 extends over 10 amino acids. This sample is part of a study of blood T cell repertoires in COVID-19. Study background: The United States, Italy and Spain were the sources of the acute and convalescent COVID-19 samples. Sample material is recorded as cDNA or gDNA derived from T cells, B-cell-depleted T cells, or PBMCs.

The repertoire was sequenced with immunoSEQ multiplex PCR; TCRdb's copy has only in-frame clones and lacks some. In the table there are a few hundred thousand clones, about 87% of which are singletons. The origin of this receptor is a woman aged 25 to 39 with COVID-19, enrolled during active disease. Sequenced sample: peripheral blood. The chain has TRBV2 and TRBJ2-7; D remains ambiguous. CDR3 bases: TGTGCCAGCAGTGATGGCACGCAGTACTTC. Translated: CASSDGTQYF. The full variable domain, its missing parts supplied by reference TRBV2 and TRBJ2-7, is EPEVTQTPSHQVTQMGQEVILRCVPISNHLYFYWYRQILGQKVEFLVSFYNNEISEKSEIFDDQFSVERPDGSNFTLKIRSTKLEDSAMYFCASSDGTQYFGPGTRLTVT.